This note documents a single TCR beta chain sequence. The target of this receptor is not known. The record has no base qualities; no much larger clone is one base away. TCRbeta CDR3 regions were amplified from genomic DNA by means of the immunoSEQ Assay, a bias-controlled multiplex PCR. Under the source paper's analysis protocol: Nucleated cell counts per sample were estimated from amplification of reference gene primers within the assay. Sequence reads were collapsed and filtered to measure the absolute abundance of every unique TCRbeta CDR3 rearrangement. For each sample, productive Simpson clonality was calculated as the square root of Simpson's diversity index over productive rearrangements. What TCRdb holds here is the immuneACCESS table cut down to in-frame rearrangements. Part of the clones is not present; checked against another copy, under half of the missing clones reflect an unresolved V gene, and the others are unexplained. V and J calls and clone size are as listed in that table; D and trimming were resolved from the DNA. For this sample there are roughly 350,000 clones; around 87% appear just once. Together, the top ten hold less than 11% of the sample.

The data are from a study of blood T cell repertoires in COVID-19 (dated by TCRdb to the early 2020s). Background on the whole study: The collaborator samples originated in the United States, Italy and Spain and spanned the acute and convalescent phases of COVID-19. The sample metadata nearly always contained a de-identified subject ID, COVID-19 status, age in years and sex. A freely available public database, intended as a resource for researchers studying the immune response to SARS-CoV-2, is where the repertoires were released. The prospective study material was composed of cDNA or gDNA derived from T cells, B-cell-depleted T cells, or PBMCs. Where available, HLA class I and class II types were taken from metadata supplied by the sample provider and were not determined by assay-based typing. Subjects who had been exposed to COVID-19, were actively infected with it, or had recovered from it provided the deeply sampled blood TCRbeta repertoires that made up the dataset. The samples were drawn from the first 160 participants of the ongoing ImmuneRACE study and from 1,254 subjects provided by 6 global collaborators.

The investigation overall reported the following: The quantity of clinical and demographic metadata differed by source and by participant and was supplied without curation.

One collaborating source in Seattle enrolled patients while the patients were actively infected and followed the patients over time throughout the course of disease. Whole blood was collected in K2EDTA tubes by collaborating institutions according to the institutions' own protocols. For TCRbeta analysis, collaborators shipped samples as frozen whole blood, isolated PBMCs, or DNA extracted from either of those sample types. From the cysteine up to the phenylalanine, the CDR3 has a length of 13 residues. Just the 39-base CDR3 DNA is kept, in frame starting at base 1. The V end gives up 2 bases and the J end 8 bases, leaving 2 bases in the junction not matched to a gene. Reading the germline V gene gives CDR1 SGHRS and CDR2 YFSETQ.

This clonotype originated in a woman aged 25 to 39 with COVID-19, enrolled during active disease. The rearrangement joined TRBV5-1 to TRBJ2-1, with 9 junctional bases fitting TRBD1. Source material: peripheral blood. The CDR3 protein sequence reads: CASSLQGADEQFF. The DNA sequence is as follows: TGCGCCAGCAGCTTACAGGGGGCGGATGAGCAGTTCTTC.